This T cell receptor beta chain stems from a study of regulatory T cells in long-lasting Graves disease (dated by TCRdb to 2020 to 2023). In the study overall: Persistent Graves' disease was defined as persistently positive TSH receptor autoantibodies together with antithyroid drug treatment for over 5 years. Persistent Graves' disease patients were compared with newly diagnosed Graves' disease patients by peripheral blood TCR sequencing and RNA sequencing. The study was registered as a clinical trial and conducted in China. A total of approximately 35 samples underwent TCR sequencing: around 13 from persistent and about 20 from newly diagnosed Graves' disease patients. On average, persistent Graves' disease patients in the clinical cohort had been on antithyroid drugs for approximately 10 years. Overall study results and their limits: As a limitation, the authors acknowledged that the small sample size may reduce accuracy. Persistent Graves' disease patients showed lower TCR Shannon entropy and fewer highly expanded clones than newly diagnosed patients, suggesting clonal expansion. Sequencing and analysis were restricted to the TCR beta chain. Only peripheral blood was studied, because thyroid tissue, the primary lesion, was inaccessible. Persistent patients shared more public clonotypes among themselves (around 2,500) than newly diagnosed patients did (roughly 910).

Explained via the paper, the time point label denotes: persistent/refractory GD, antithyroid drugs over 5 years with positive TRAb. RNA was extracted from PBMCs in TRIzol for both TCR sequencing and RNA sequencing. The diagnosis of Graves' disease was made according to American Thyroid Association guidelines. Patients were recruited from an endocrinology department in Xi'an, China. From each patient, 7.5 to 9.5 milliliters of peripheral blood was collected into an EDTA anticoagulant tube. Ficoll Paque Plus density gradient separation was used to isolate PBMCs, and no additional T cell sorting was done. RNA quality was checked with an Agilent 2100 Bioanalyzer and agarose gel, and concentration with a NanoDrop 2000. Receptors were amplified or captured by multiplex PCR. The data were produced on an Illumina HiSeq 4000. CDR3 regions were amplified by Arm-PCR with iRepertoire HTBI primers to construct TCR beta libraries. Before sequencing, the PCR products went through gel purification. The original methods were these. Across samples, about 64 TRBV and 13 to 15 TRBJ segments were identified and used for gene usage analysis of CDR3 amino acid clonotypes. COPE and FqMerger were used to merge the filtered high-quality paired reads into contigs. BLAST was used to align contigs to IMGT TRBV, TRBD and TRBJ reference genes, and CDR3 was defined according to IMGT. Highly expanded clones were defined as clonotypes with a frequency above 0.1%. Shannon entropy served as the measure of repertoire diversity, while the Gini coefficient captured V-J evenness. Public clonotypes were defined as clonotypes shared by more than one individual. Starting from the raw public reads, TCRdb applied fastp trimming at Q25, assembled clones with MiXCR and retained in-frame beta chains. When rows share a CDR3 protein, they turn into one entry using the most common DNA and genes. It is TCRdb's table, rather than the study itself, that gives the V and J calls and clone size. Here the sample has almost 350,000 distinct CDR3 sequences; 20% occur a single time. Approximately 31% of the sample is taken by the ten largest.

The sample holds many counts of this clonotype. The antigen it binds to is not known. The input lacks base qualities; no much larger clone sits a single base away. Sequenced material: peripheral blood mononuclear cells (PBMCs), taken when the disease was refractory, from a patient treated with antithyroid drugs. The source of this sequence is a female donor with Graves disease.

In nucleotides, the sequence is TGTGCCACCAGCAGAGGGGCTAGCGTCCACGAGCAGTACTTC. Its protein product is CATSRGASVHEQYF. The chain uses TRBV15 and TRBJ2-7, with TRBD2 perhaps the D gene, on 6 matching bases. The CDR3, from cysteine to phenylalanine, totals 14 residues. The kept DNA is CDR3 alone, 42 bases in frame from the first base. V is pared back by 1 base and J by 5 bases, with 12 bases lying between the germline termini. In the germline V gene (reference sequence), CDR1 corresponds to LNHNV and CDR2 to YYDKDF.